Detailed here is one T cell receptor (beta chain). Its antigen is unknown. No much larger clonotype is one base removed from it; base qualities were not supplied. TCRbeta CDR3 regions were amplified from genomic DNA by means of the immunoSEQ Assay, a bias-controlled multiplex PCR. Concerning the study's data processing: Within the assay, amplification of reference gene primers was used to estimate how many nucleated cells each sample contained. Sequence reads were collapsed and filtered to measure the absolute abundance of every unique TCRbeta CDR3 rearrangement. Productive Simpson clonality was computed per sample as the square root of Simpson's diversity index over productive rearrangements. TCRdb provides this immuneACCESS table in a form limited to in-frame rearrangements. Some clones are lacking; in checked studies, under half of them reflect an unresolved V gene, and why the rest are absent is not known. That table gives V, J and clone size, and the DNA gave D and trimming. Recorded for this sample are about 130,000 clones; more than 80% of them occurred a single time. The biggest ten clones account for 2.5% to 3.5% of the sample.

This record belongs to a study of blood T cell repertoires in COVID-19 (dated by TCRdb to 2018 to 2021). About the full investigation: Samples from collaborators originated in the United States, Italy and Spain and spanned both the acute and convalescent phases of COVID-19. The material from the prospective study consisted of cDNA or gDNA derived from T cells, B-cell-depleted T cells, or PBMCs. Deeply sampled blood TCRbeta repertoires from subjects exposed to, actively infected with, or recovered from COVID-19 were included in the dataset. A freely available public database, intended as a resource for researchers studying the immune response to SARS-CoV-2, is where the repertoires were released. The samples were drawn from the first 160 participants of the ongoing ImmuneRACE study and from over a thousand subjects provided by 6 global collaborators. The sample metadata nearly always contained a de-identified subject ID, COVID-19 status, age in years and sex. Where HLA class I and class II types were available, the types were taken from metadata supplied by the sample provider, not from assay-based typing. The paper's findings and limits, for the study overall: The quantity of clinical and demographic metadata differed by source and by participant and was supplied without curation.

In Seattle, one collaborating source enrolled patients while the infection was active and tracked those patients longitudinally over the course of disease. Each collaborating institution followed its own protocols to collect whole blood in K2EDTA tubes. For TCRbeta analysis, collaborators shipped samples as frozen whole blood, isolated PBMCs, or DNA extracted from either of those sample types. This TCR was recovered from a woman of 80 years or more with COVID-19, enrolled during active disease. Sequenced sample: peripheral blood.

The CDR3 protein sequence reads: CATSLDRRNQPQHF. The DNA sequence follows: TGTGCCACCAGTCTGGACAGGAGGAATCAGCCCCAGCATTTT. Recombination joined TRBV15 with TRBJ1-5, and TRBD1 matches 7 of the central bases. The germline V and J ends show losses of 6 bases and 4 bases respectively, and no gene match explains 6 bases of the junction. According to the germline V gene (reference sequence), CDR1 reads LNHNV and CDR2 reads YYDKDF. From its cysteine to its phenylalanine, the CDR3 spans 14 amino acids. The retained sequence is limited to the CDR3, 42 bases, with the frame set at the first base.